This T cell receptor beta chain is drawn from a study of T cell repertoires in cytomegalovirus infection. At the level of the study: Recently identified HLA-C-restricted CMV epitopes and well-studied HLA-B-restricted CMV epitopes were used by the study. Shared public TCR beta signatures pointed to both CMV infection and a matching HLA type.

Germline CDR1 SGHVS, CDR2 FNYEAQ. Trimming took 3 bases from V and 3 from J, leaving 16 bases between them. This CDR3 spans 16 amino acids. TCRdb called the reads again in MiXCR, with one record for every CDR3 protein. The repertoire includes about a million distinct CDR3 sequences, around 30% of them detected once, and roughly an eighth sits in the top ten. Study results and limitations: There were carriers of CMV plus the relevant HLA, and cumulative public TCR beta family frequency identified them. HLA-C-restricted, CMV-specific TCR beta clonotypes were dominant ex vivo.

This clonotype was observed at least ten times. Its target is not known. This TCR derives from a human donor in good health (CMV status not recorded). Some clones in this sample may be carry-over from other donors' samples. Sequences were derived from cultured CD8+ T cells from PBMCs, sampled from culture after CMV antigen stimulation. The chain links TRBV7-6 to TRBJ2-3; the D call may be TRBD1 or TRBD2 (6 bases each). The CDR3 sequence is CASSLGGEGLTDTQYF. CDR3 sequence (DNA): TGTGCCAGCAGCTTGGGGGGCGAGGGGTTGACAGATACGCAGTATTTT.